This T cell receptor beta chain was retrieved from a study of blood T cell repertoires in COVID-19. About the research overall: COVID-19 samples collected from the United States, Italy and Spain covered acute and convalescent phases. T cells, B-cell-depleted T cells, or PBMCs supplied cDNA or gDNA.

Sequencing was performed with immunoSEQ multiplex PCR; in TCRdb, only in-frame clones are kept and a portion is missing. This sample has approximately 200,000 clones; 75% to 90% occur once, and the top ten carry 2.1%. The CDR3 is 14 residues long. J lost 5 bases, V lost 7 bases, and 8 bases had no gene match. Germline V gene data show CDR1 as MNHEY and CDR2 as SVGAGI. The J gene is TRBJ2-5, the V gene TRBV6-5; TRBD2 matches 9 bases. This sequence was found in a man aged 65 to 79 with active or convalescent COVID-19. The sequenced sample was peripheral blood. DNA of the CDR3: TGTGCCAGCAAACAAGCGGGGGGTAGTGAGACCCAGTACTTC. This translates into CASKQAGGSETQYF.